The 30 T cell receptor beta chains below were found in one sample sequenced in a study of blood T cells in healthy people across ages. Then a second PCR, running roughly 7 to 11 cycles, was carried out with a sample-barcoded 5' primer and a J-beta primer mix. TCRdb reprocessed the 5' RACE reads with MiXCR, giving one entry per CDR3 protein. The repertoire holds over 550,000 distinct CDR3 sequences, with about 30% as singletons. Material for sequencing was blood. The receptors derive from an elderly woman in good health.

This clonotype appeared many times. The V and J genes are TRBV7-2 and TRBJ1-5, with a possible D match to TRBD1 (6 bases). Looked up from germline, CDR1 is SGHTA and CDR2 is FQGNSA. V was pared by 4 bases and J by 3 bases, with 10 bases between. This CDR3 contains 14 residues. The CDR3 sequence is CASSSTGYNQPQHF. For the CDR3, the DNA is TGTGCCAGCAGCTCTACAGGGTACAATCAGCCCCAGCATTTT.

This clonotype was seen at least ten times. The rearrangement links TRBV6-1 to TRBJ2-1; 7 nucleotides line up with TRBD1. The CDR3 has 14 amino acids. The V segment lost 4 bases and the J segment 14 bases; nucleotides outside the gene matches: 14. Germline values: CDR1 MNHNS, CDR2 SASEGT. The CDR3 loop reads CASSVRGQGVMEFF. CDR3 in DNA: TGTGCCAGCAGTGTGCGTGGCCAGGGGGTAATGGAGTTCTTC.

There are many counts of this clonotype. V and J are TRBV24-1 and TRBJ2-3; 7 bases are shared with TRBD1. The CDR3 length is 13 residues. The V and J ends lost 9 bases and 1 base, in that order; junction bases with no gene match: 3. Germline CDR1 reads KGHDR; CDR2 reads SFDVKD. The CDR3 sequence: CATGQAGTDTQYF. The DNA of the CDR3 is TGTGCCACCGGACAGGCGGGCACAGATACGCAGTATTTT.

The J gene is TRBJ1-6, the V gene TRBV20-1; the match to TRBD1 covers 10 bases. This CDR3 has 18 amino acids. With V trimmed by 0 bases and J by 1 base, 6 bases remained unmatched. Germline V gene sequence: CDR1 DFQATT, CDR2 SNEGSKA (reference sequence). The CDR3 region has the DNA TGCAGTGCTAGAGATGCGGGACAGGGGTTATCCTATAATTCACCCCTCCACTTT. Protein product: CSARDAGQGLSYNSPLHF.

The chain recombines TRBV3-1 with TRBJ2-1; 10 bases agree with TRBD2. This CDR3 is 16 amino acids long. V trimming: 0 bases; J trimming: 6 bases; junction bases outside the gene matches: 5. Germline CDR1 is LGHDT and CDR2 is YNNKEL (reference sequence). CDR3 in DNA: TGTGCCAGCAGCCAAGATAGGACTAGCGGCTGCAATGAGCAGTTCTTC. Translated, it gives CASSQDRTSGCNEQFF.

There are many counts of this clonotype. The chain recombines TRBV3-1 with TRBJ2-5, with D unclear. CDR3 length: 16 residues. The germline CDR1 and CDR2 sequences are LGHDT and YNNKEL (reference sequence). Trimming stripped 0 bases from V and 5 bases from J, with 16 bases between. The CDR3 region is CASSQDPAGFRETQYF. CDR3 bases: TGTGCCAGCAGCCAAGATCCGGCCGGATTCAGGGAGACCCAGTACTTC.

This clonotype was counted ten times or more. This chain links TRBV7-6 with TRBJ1-5; D not certain. CDR1 and CDR2 from the germline V gene are SGHVS and FNYEAQ. V was trimmed by 3 bases and J by 2 bases, leaving 5 bases between them. CDR3 length: 13 amino acids. CDR3 DNA sequence: TGTGCCAGCAGCTTGGGCCGCAATCAGCCCCAGCATTTT. Protein product: CASSLGRNQPQHF.

This sequence joins TRBV15 and TRBJ1-1; 8 bases match TRBD1. The germline CDR1 and CDR2 sequences are LNHNV and YYDKDF (reference sequence). This CDR3 has 15 amino acids. Trimming cost V 3 bases and J 1 base; bases outside gene matches: 4. The CDR3 DNA reads as TGTGCCACCAGCAGCGCAGACAGGGGGAACACTGAAGCTTTCTTT. Translation gives CATSSADRGNTEAFF.

Details on this clonotype: Just one base apart from a much larger clone, this may be a read error. V is TRBV20-1 and J is TRBJ2-5; 11 bases line up with TRBD2. The CDR3 consists of 14 residues. The V gene's germline CDR1 is DFQATT and CDR2 SNEGSKA (reference sequence). The V gene end was trimmed by 6 bases and the J gene end by 11 bases; junction bases not matched to a gene: 14. The CDR3 DNA sequence: TGCAGTGCCCTACTAGCGGGGGTCCACAATGAGCAGTACTTC. Its translation is CSALLAGVHNEQYF.

This clonotype turned up a few times. This rearrangement joins TRBV20-1 to TRBJ1-1; no reliable D call. V was trimmed by 6 bases and J by 2 bases, leaving 7 bases between them. The germline V gene encodes CDR1 DFQATT and CDR2 SNEGSKA (reference sequence). The CDR3 has 11 residues. CDR3 nucleotides: TGCAGTGCCCGAAAAAACACTGAAGCTTTCTTT. Translating it yields CSARKNTEAFF.

This clonotype came up many times. The chain combines TRBV2 with TRBJ2-3; 11 bases match TRBD2. Germline loops: CDR1 SNHLY, CDR2 FYNNEI. This CDR3 contains 12 residues. Trimming took 6 bases from V and 13 from J; bases not matched to a gene: 6. The CDR3 bases are TGTGCCAGCAGATACGTAGCGGGGGGGGAGTATTTT. Translating gives CASRYVAGGEYF.

The gene calls are TRBV30 and TRBJ2-5; TRBD2 aligns across 8 bases. There are 15 residues in the CDR3. CDR1 is GTSNPN and CDR2 is SVGIG in the germline V gene (reference sequence). J gave up 11 bases and V 0 bases, and 14 bases lay outside the gene matches. This CDR3 reads CAWSVAGGASVGQYF. The CDR3 region has the DNA TGTGCCTGGAGTGTAGCCGGGGGGGCCAGCGTCGGGCAGTACTTC.

This clonotype was counted ten times or more. V usage is TRBV29-1 and J usage is TRBJ1-2, with D unclear. Germline V lookup: CDR1 SQVTM, CDR2 ANQGSEA. Trimming pared 4 bases from V and 0 bases from J, leaving 9 bases between. This CDR3 has 13 amino acids. The CDR3 protein is CSVGLPTNYGYTF. The DNA for the CDR3 is TGCAGCGTTGGCCTGCCGACTAACTATGGCTACACCTTC. Based on the CDR3 plus reference TRBV29-1 and TRBJ1-2, the full variable domain is SAVISQKPSRDICQRGTSLTIQCQVDSQVTMMFWYRQQPGQSLTLIATANQGSEATYESGFVIDKFPISRPNLTFSTLTVSNMSPEDSSIYLCSVGLPTNYGYTFGSGTRLTVV.

This rearrangement joins TRBV27 to TRBJ2-3; 7 bases fit TRBD2. V trimming: 0 bases; J trimming: 3 bases; junction bases outside the gene matches: 3. Germline loops: CDR1 MNHEY, CDR2 SMNVEV (reference sequence). CDR3 length equals 15 residues. This CDR3 is CASSLSDGRTDTQYF. The CDR3 coding sequence is TGTGCCAGCAGTTTATCGGACGGGAGGACAGATACGCAGTATTTT.

The chain joins TRBV7-2 to TRBJ1-5; D is perhaps TRBD1 (6 bases). Trimming stripped 4 bases from V and 7 bases from J, with 11 bases between. In germline, CDR1 is SGHTA, CDR2 FQGNSA. The CDR3 sequence is 13 residues long. The CDR3: CASSSQGFQPQHF. The DNA of the CDR3 is TGTGCCAGCAGCTCACAGGGCTTCCAGCCCCAGCATTTT.

This clonotype was observed at least ten times. The rearrangement joins TRBV3-1 to TRBJ1-2, with 10 bases aligning to TRBD1. Per the germline V gene, CDR1 is LGHDT and CDR2 is YNNKEL (reference sequence). The length of the CDR3 is 15 residues. The trim removed 6 bases at V and 6 bases at J, leaving 10 bases unmatched. The CDR3 coding sequence is TGTGCCAGCAGACGGACAGGGGGGGGTTCGGATGGCTACACCTTC. Translated, it gives CASRRTGGGSDGYTF.

The gene calls are TRBV29-1 and TRBJ2-1; 12 nucleotides agree with TRBD2. The germline V gene encodes CDR1 SQVTM and CDR2 ANQGSEA. Germline trimming cut 4 bases from V and 8 bases from J; bases unmatched to any gene: 21. The CDR3 sequence is 19 residues long. The CDR3: CSVVHGLELAGGPWDEQFF. The CDR3 bases are TGCAGCGTTGTACACGGGTTGGAGCTAGCGGGAGGGCCTTGGGATGAGCAGTTCTTC.

This clonotype has at least ten counts. The chain combines TRBV12-3 or TRBV12-4 with TRBJ2-1; the D is unclear. The CDR3 has 12 residues. V was cut by 4 bases and J by 4 bases, with 5 bases left in between. The CDR3 DNA reads as TGTGCCAGCAGTTATCTTTACAATGAGCAGTTCTTC. Its protein is CASSYLYNEQFF.

The gene calls are TRBV10-3 and TRBJ1-5; D ambiguous. CDR3 length equals 14 residues. Germline CDR1 reads ENHRY; CDR2 reads SYGVKD. Trimming shortened V by 2 bases and J by 6 bases, and 11 bases separated the two germline ends. The CDR3 region is CAISEPGPIQPQHF. The CDR3 DNA is TGTGCCATCAGTGAGCCAGGACCAATTCAGCCCCAGCATTTT.

This clonotype came up a few times. Possible read error: a much larger clone is one base away. The rearrangement uses TRBV3-1 and TRBJ2-5, with D tentatively TRBD2 (5 bases). CDR3 length: 13 amino acids. The germline CDR1 and CDR2 sequences are LGHDT and YNNKEL (reference sequence). The CDR3 here is CAGSPRNRGTQYF. CDR3 nucleotides: TGTGCCGGCAGCCCACGGAACCGGGGGACCCAGTACTTC.

The V and J genes are TRBV7-2 and TRBJ1-2, with D uncertain. Germline CDR1 reads SGHTA; CDR2 reads FQGNSA. This CDR3 has 14 amino acids. Trimming took off 4 bases at V and 4 bases at J, with 13 bases between the two ends. The DNA for the CDR3 is TGTGCCAGCAGCTGCCTAGATCGGTTCTATGGCTACACCTTC. Amino acid sequence: CASSCLDRFYGYTF.

There are many counts of this clonotype. The chain links TRBV24-1 to TRBJ2-1; 8 bases agree with TRBD1. The J segment lost 7 bases and the V segment lost 3 bases, leaving 4 bases of the junction unmatched. Germline lookup yields CDR1 KGHDR and CDR2 SFDVKD. The CDR3 extends over 14 amino acids. CDR3 amino acids: CATSDPQGVNEQFF. In DNA, the CDR3 is TGTGCCACCAGTGATCCACAGGGGGTAAATGAGCAGTTCTTC.

In the case of this clonotype: This may arise from a read error, as a much more abundant clone is one base away. This chain uses TRBV5-1 with TRBJ1-1; possible D gene TRBD1, 6 bases. Germline V lookup: CDR1 SGHRS, CDR2 YFSETQ. The CDR3 totals 15 residues. The CDR3, as DNA: TGCGCCAGCAGCTTACAGGGAAGTGCGAACACTGAAGTTTTCTTT. Translated, it gives CASSLQGSANTEVFF.

This clonotype was seen many times. Here the CDR3 DNA reads TGTGCCAGCAGTGACGGGACAGGGGGCTATGGCTACACCTTC. Residues: CASSDGTGGYGYTF. The rearrangement links TRBV6-1 to TRBJ1-2; 11 positions agree with TRBD1. This CDR3 contains 14 residues. From germline, CDR1 is MNHNS and CDR2 SASEGT. V gave up 3 bases and J gave up 4 bases; unmatched junction bases: 1.

This chain uses TRBV14 with TRBJ2-7, with D perhaps TRBD1 (5 bases). CDR1 is SGHDN, CDR2 FVKESK, per germline. V shed 0 bases and J shed 6 bases, with 12 bases lying between them. This CDR3 region has 14 residues. This CDR3 reads CASSQDQGIGEQYF. In DNA, the CDR3 is TGTGCCAGCAGCCAAGATCAGGGTATCGGCGAGCAGTACTTC. Supplemented by reference TRBV14 and TRBJ2-7, the full variable domain reads EAGVTQFPSHSVIEKGQTVTLRCDPISGHDNLYWYRRVMGKEIKFLLHFVKESKQDESGMPNNRFLAERTGGTYSTLKVQPAELEDSGVYFCASSQDQGIGEQYFGPGTRLTVT.

In DNA, the CDR3 is TGTGCCAGCAGGTCGACCGGGAGGAACACTGAAGCTTTCTTT. Translation gives CASRSTGRNTEAFF. The chain carries TRBV12-3 or TRBV12-4 and TRBJ1-1; D not resolved. This CDR3 comprises 14 residues. Deletions cut 6 bases from V and 1 base from J, with 12 bases between.

This clonotype was seen ten or more times. The CDR3 DNA follows: TGTGCCAGCAGTCCGGGGTTAACCCAAGAGACCCAGTACTTC. Translated, it gives CASSPGLTQETQYF. The rearrangement uses TRBV7-2 and TRBJ2-5; D is possibly TRBD2 (5 bases). This CDR3 spans 14 amino acids. V was cut by 6 bases and J by 1 base, with 12 bases left in between. Germline V lookup: CDR1 SGHTA, CDR2 FQGNSA.

This chain links TRBV29-1 with TRBJ1-2; 8 nucleotides match TRBD1. The CDR3 sequence is 12 residues long. J gave up 4 bases and V 3 bases, and 1 base lay outside the gene matches. Per germline, CDR1 SQVTM and CDR2 ANQGSEA. The DNA of the CDR3 is TGCAGCGTTGATACAGGGGGCTATGGCTACACCTTC. Translating gives CSVDTGGYGYTF.

As concerns this clonotype: A clone one base away is much larger, so this may be a read error. The chain recombines TRBV11-2 with TRBJ2-6, with D unresolved. Germline-derived CDR1 and CDR2 are SGHAT and FQNNGV. The CDR3 spans 17 residues. CDR3 region: CASNLVRSYSGANVLTF. CDR3 DNA sequence: TGTGCCAGCAACTTAGTTAGGAGTTACTCTGGGGCCAACGTCCTGACTTTC.

The sample holds many counts of this clonotype. The V and J genes are TRBV6-5 and TRBJ2-5; 8 positions agree with TRBD2. Germline CDR1 and CDR2: MNHEY and SVGAGI. With V trimmed by 2 bases and J by 3 bases, 8 bases remained unmatched. The CDR3 runs to 16 residues. The CDR3 sequence is CASSYAAGGPEETQYF. The CDR3 nucleotides are TGTGCCAGCAGTTACGCGGCGGGGGGCCCCGAAGAGACCCAGTACTTC.